This T cell receptor beta chain emerged from a study of blood T cells in healthy people across ages. With 7 bases removed from V and 6 bases from J, the gap between germline ends came to 11 bases. Germline lookup yields CDR1 SGHRS and CDR2 YFSETQ. The length of the CDR3 is 12 residues. The draw of peripheral blood yielded roughly 10 milliliters from each donor. The authors ran a second PCR of 7 to 11 cycles using a sample-barcoded 5' primer and a J-beta primer mix. TCRdb called the 5' RACE reads again in MiXCR, with one record for every CDR3 protein. The sample contains some 1.8 million distinct CDR3 sequences, about two fifths of which appear only once.

The sample consisted of blood. The chain recombines TRBV5-1 with TRBJ2-1; possible D gene TRBD1, 6 bases. The TCR originated in a human donor in good health. The CDR3 region has the DNA TGCGCCAGCGGACAGATGAGCAATGAGCAGTTCTTC. This gives the protein CASGQMSNEQFF.